The present entry profiles one T cell receptor (beta chain) with its context. The conserved final phenylalanine or tryptophan is absent from the CDR3, which likely points to a read error. The DNA is left out, because the CDR3 cannot be placed on it with certainty; the CDR3 is given as TCRdb lists it. The data are from a study of CD8+CD57+ T cells in acquired aplastic anemia. Germline CDR1 reads WSHSY; CDR2 reads SAAADI. The CDR3 totals 13 residues, both ends included. TCR beta VDJ and CDR3 were profiled, and genomic DNA was the template. Each CDR3 protein is one row after TCRdb ran MiXCR on the reads. Here the sample spans a few hundred thousand distinct CDR3 sequences, about two thirds being singletons.

This clonotype was obtained from a human donor in good health, serving as a control. The material sequenced was sorted CD4+, CD8+, or CD8+CD57+ T cells (not recorded which) from PBMCs. The genes are TRBV10-2 and TRBJ2-7; no check of the table's D call, TRBD1, against the DNA was made. CDR3 region: CASGGGVSSEHYG.